This TCR beta chain was captured by sequencing in a study of CXCR3-negative and CXCR3-positive naive CD8 T cells. As concerns this clonotype: Its antigen is undetermined.

This CDR3 has 13 amino acids. CDR1 is SEHNR and CDR2 is FQNEAQ in the germline V gene (reference sequence). The TRB libraries of cDNA were built by UMI-labeled 5' RACE. TCRdb processed the 5' RACE reads again and assigns one entry to each CDR3 protein, with no DNA. The sample data list under 150,000 distinct CDR3 sequences. Broader study findings: CXCR3-positive naive cells carried more hydrophobic TRB CDR3s than CXCR3-negative naive cells did.

This sequence joins TRBV7-9 and TRBJ2-1. Sequencing was done on a sample of naive CXCR3+ CD8+ T cells from blood. Subset noted: CD45RO-CCR7+CD27+CD95- naive CD8+ T cells expressing CXCR3 (TNR3+). The TCR originated in a human donor in good health. Some clones in this sample may be carry-over from other donors' samples. The CDR3 sequence is CASSQQLGNEQFF.